This TCR beta chain was documented in a study of T cells in Graves' hyperthyroidism and ophthalmopathy (dated by TCRdb to about 2019). With respect to the entire study: Peripheral blood samples were taken at the time of initial diagnosis, prior to any treatment. The paper reports TCR Vbeta CDR3 sequencing of 130 to 150 peripheral blood samples: 40 or so ophthalmopathy, fewer than 80 hyperthyroidism and around 17 progressor patients. Whether ophthalmopathy could be predicted prospectively was tested in an independent validation cohort made up of 18 hyperthyroidism patients plus 17 patients who later progressed to ophthalmopathy. The 90 or so discovery patients were randomly split 7:3 into training and test sets. TCR V-J signatures able to tell the groups apart were searched for in a discovery cohort of about a hundred patients, of whom over 40 had Graves' ophthalmopathy and around 57 had stable Graves' hyperthyroidism. Thyroid tissue and blood T-cell repertoires from about six Graves' hyperthyroidism patients were also compared in the study. Once sampling was done, hyperthyroidism patients were given methimazole at a starting dose of 30 mg daily, whereas ophthalmopathy patients were given high-dose intravenous methylprednisolone. Results the study describes overall, beyond this receptor: In cross-validation, a model built on a 13 V-J signature told ophthalmopathy apart from stable hyperthyroidism with under 90% sensitivity and approximately 81% specificity, and in testing the same model reached 80%/75%. In validation, the model predicted progression to ophthalmopathy a median of roughly six months before onset, with approximately 70% sensitivity and 72.22% specificity. No statistical method was used to set the sample size in advance, and investigators knew the group allocation. Blood samples also contained most of the expanded thyroid clonotypes (frequency above 0.001), which suggests that blood repertoires may reflect thyroid immune responses.

The TCR beta CDR3 regions were amplified from RNA transcripts. The TCR CDR3 was subjected to a first round of RT-PCR using the HTBI primer set and the Qiagen OneStep RT-PCR kit. Libraries were constructed in a second round of multiplex PCR, after which size selection and purification were performed. Sequencing of the libraries was done on an Illumina HiSeq2000 using paired-end 100 bp reads. As for the original processing: Raw data were processed with SOAPnuke, discarding reads with adapters, uncalled bases, mean Phred below 15, or no exact constant-primer or identifier match. High-quality paired reads were merged with COPE v1.2.5, and unique nucleotide sequences were defined as clonotypes. MiTCR v1.1 was used to align the clonotypes against IMGT TRBV, TRBD and TRBJ reference segments. Analysis was restricted to V-J combinations with a frequency above 0.0001, which covered roughly 99% of repertoires. A TCS score was defined as the ratio of F50 (clonal expansion) to E x V (chaos), with BLOSUM62-based TCRdist applied between CDR3 peptides within each V-J. Welch's t-statistics and random forest reduced approximately 520 V-J features to roughly 13, which were used in a naive Bayes classifier (R e1071). Starting from the raw public reads, TCRdb applied fastp trimming at Q25, assembled clones with MiXCR and retained in-frame beta chains. Duplicate CDR3 protein sequences are folded into a single record with the most common DNA and genes. For this entry, the V and J calls and clone size follow TCRdb and not the study's own pipeline. The table for this sample lists a few hundred thousand distinct CDR3 sequences; 15% to 20% of them were counted only once. 15% to 18% of the sample is held by the ten biggest clonotypes.

Ophthalmopathy patients had moderately to severely active disease, Clinical Activity Score of at least 3, NOSPECS grade of at least 4, and duration under 3 months. Any patient with an uncontrolled infection, another autoimmune disease, pregnancy or lactation was excluded. Diagnoses were established on the basis of clinical symptoms, serum thyroxine and TRAb, thyroid ultrasound, and orbital computed tomography. PBMCs were separated from over 9 ml of fresh peripheral blood using Ficoll-Paque density gradient centrifugation. Trizol reagent was used to extract total RNA, and RNA quality was then checked on an Agilent 2100 Bioanalyzer. As to this clonotype: This clone's antigen is unknown. No base-level quality is on record; no much larger clone is a single base apart.

The CDR1 and CDR2 encoded by the germline V gene (reference sequence) are DFQATT and SNEGSKA. The CDR3 has 14 amino acids, counting the end cysteine and phenylalanine. The only DNA kept is the CDR3, 42 bases in frame from the first base. The germline V end is reduced by 4 bases and the J end by 1 base; junction bases left unmatched: 6. The clonotype comes from a woman in her 40s with Graves' ophthalmopathy. The rearrangement joined TRBV20-1 to TRBJ1-1; TRBD1 aligns with 7 central bases. The sequenced sample was blood. The CDR3 is CSAKPGTANTEAFF. The sequenced DNA is TGCAGTGCTAAACCCGGGACAGCGAACACTGAAGCTTTCTTT.